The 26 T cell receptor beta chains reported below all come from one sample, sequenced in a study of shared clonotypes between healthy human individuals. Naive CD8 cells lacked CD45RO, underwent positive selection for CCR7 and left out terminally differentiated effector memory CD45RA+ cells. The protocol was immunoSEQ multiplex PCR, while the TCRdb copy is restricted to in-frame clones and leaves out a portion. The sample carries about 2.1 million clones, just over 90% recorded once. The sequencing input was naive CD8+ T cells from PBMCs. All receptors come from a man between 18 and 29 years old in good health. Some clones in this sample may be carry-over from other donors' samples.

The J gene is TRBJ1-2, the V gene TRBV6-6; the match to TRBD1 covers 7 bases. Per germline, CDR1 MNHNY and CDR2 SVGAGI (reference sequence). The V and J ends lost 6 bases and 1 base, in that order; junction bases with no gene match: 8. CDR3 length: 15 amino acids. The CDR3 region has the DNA TGTGCCAGCAGCCACGGGACAGACAGTAACTATGGCTACACCTTC. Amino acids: CASSHGTDSNYGYTF.

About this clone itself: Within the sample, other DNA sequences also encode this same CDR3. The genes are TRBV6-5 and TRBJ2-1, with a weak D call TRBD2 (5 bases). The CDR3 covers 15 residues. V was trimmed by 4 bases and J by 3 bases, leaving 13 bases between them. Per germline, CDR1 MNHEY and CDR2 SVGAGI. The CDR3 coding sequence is TGTGCCAGCAGTTTAAGACTACCGAGCTACAATGAGCAGTTCTTC. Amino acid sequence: CASSLRLPSYNEQFF.

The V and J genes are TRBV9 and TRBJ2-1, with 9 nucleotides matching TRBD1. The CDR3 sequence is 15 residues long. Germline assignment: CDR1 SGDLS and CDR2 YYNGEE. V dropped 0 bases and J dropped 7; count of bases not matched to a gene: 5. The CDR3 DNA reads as TGTGCCAGCAGCGTAGAGACAGGGGGGCAGAATGAGCAGTTCTTC. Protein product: CASSVETGGQNEQFF.

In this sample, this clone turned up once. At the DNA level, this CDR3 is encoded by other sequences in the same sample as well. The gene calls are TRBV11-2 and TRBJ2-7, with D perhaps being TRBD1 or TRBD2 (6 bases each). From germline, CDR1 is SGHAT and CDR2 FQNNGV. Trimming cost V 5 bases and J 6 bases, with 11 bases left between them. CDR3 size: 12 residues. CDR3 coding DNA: TGTGCCAGCAGCCTCGGGGGCGCCGAGCAGTACTTC. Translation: CASSLGGAEQYF.

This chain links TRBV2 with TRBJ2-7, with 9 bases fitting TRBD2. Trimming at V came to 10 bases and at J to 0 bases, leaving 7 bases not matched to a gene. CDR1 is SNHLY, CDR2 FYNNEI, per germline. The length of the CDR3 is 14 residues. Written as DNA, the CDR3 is TGTGCCAAGTCGACTAGCGGCAACTCCTACGAGCAGTACTTC. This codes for CAKSTSGNSYEQYF. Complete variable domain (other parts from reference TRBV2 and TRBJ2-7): EPEVTQTPSHQVTQMGQEVILRCVPISNHLYFYWYRQILGQKVEFLVSFYNNEISEKSEIFDDQFSVERPDGSNFTLKIRSTKLEDSAMYFCAKSTSGNSYEQYFGPGTRLTVT.

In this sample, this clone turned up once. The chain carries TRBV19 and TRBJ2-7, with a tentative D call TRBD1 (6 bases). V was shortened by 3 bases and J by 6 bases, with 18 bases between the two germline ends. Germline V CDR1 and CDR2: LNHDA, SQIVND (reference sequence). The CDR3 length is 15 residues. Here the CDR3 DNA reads TGTGCCAGTAGTATCAGTGGCTGGGGGCCTTCCGAGCAGTACTTC. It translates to CASSISGWGPSEQYF.

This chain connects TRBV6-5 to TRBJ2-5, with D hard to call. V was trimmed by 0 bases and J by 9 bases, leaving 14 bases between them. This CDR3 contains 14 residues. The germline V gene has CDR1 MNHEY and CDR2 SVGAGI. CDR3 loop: CASSYSSSRSSQYF. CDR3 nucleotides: TGTGCCAGCAGTTACTCTTCTAGTAGATCGTCCCAGTACTTC.

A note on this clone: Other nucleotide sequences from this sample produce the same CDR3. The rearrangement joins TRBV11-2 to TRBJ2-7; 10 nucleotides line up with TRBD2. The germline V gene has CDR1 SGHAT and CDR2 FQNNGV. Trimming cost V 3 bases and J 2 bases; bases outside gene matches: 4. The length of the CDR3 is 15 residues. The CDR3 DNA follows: TGTGCCAGCAGCTTGAGGACTAGCGGTACCTACGAGCAGTACTTC. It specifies CASSLRTSGTYEQYF.

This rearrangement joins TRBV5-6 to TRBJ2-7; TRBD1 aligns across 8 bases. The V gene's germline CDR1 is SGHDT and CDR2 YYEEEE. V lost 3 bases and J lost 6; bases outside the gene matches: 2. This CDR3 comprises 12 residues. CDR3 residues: CASSSGGAEQYF. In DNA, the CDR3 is TGTGCCAGCAGCTCAGGGGGCGCCGAGCAGTACTTC.

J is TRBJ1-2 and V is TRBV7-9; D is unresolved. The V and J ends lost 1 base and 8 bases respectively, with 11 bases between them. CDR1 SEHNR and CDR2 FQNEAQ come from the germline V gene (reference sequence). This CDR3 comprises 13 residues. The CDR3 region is CASSLGSAVGYTF. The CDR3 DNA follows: TGTGCCAGCAGCTTAGGTTCGGCGGTGGGCTACACCTTC.

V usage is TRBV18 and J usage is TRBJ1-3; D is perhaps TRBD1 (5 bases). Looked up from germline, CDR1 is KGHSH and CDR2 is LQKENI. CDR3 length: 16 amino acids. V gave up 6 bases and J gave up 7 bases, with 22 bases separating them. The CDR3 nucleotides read TGTGCCAGCTCCTTACCCCGGGGGAGGGGCATGAACACCATATATTTT. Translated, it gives CASSLPRGRGMNTIYF.

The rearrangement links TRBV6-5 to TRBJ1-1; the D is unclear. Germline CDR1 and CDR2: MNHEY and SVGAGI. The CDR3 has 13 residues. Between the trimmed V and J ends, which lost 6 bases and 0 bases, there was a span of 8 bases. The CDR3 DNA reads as TGTGCCAGCAGAGTATCAGTGAACACTGAAGCTTTCTTT. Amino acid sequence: CASRVSVNTEAFF.

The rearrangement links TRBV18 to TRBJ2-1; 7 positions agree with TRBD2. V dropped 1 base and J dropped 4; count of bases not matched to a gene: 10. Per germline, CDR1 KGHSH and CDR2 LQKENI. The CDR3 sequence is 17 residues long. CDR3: CASSPLASGGPYNEQFF. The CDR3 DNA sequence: TGTGCCAGCTCACCACTGGCTAGCGGAGGGCCTTACAATGAGCAGTTCTTC.

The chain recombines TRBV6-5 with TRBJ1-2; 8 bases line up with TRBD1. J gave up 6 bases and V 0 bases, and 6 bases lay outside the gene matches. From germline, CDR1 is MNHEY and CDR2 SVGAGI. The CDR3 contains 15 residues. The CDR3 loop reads CASSYSLTGDHGYTF. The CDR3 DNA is TGTGCCAGCAGTTACTCGCTGACAGGGGATCATGGCTACACCTTC.

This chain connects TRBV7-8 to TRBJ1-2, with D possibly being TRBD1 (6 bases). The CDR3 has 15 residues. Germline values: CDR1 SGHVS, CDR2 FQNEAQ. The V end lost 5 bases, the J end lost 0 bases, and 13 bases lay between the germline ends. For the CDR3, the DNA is TGTGCCAGCAGCGTGTCAGGGGAGACTAACTATGGCTACACCTTC. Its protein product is CASSVSGETNYGYTF. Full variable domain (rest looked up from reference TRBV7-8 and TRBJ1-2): GAGVSQSPRYKVAKRGQDVALRCDPISGHVSLFWYQQALGQGPEFLTYFQNEAQLDKSGLPSDRFFAERPEGSVSTLKIQRTQQEDSAVYLCASSVSGETNYGYTFGSGTRLTVV.

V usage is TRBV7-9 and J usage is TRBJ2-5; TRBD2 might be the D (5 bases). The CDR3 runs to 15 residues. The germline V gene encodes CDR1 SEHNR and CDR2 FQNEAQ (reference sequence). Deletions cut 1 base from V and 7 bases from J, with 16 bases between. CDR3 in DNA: TGTGCCAGCAGCTTAGGCTCGCGAGAGGGTAGGACCCAGTACTTC. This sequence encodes CASSLGSREGRTQYF.

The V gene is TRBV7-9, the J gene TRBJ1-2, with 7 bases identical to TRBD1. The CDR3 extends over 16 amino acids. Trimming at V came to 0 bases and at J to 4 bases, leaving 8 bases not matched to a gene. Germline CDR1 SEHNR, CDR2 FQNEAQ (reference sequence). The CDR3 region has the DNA TGTGCCAGCAGCTTAGCGCGCGGACAGGTATCCTATGGCTACACCTTC. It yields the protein CASSLARGQVSYGYTF.

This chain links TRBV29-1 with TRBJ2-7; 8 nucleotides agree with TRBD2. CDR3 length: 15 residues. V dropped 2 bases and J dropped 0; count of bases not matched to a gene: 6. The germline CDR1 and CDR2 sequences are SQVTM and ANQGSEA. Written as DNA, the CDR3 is TGCAGCGTTGAAATTTCTAGCGGGTACTCCTACGAGCAGTACTTC. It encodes CSVEISSGYSYEQYF.

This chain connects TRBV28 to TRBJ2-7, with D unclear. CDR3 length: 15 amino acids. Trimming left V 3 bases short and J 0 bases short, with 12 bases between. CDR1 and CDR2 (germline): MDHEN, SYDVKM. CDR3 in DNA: TGTGCCAGCAGTTTCAGCCAAATGAGCTCCTACGAGCAGTACTTC. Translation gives CASSFSQMSSYEQYF.

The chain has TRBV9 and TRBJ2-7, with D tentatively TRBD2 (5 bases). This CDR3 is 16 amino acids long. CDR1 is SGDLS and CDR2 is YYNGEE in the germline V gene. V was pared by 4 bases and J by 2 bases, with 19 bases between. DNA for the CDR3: TGTGCCAGCAGCCCCCAGGCTGGCGGGCGTCCCTACGAGCAGTACTTC. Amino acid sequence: CASSPQAGGRPYEQYF.

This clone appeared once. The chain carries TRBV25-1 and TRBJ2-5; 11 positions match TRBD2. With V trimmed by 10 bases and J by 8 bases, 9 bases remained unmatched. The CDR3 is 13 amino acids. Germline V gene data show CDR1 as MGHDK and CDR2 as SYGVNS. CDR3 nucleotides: TGTGCCACCCTGACTAGCGGGAATCCAACCCAGTACTTC. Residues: CATLTSGNPTQYF.

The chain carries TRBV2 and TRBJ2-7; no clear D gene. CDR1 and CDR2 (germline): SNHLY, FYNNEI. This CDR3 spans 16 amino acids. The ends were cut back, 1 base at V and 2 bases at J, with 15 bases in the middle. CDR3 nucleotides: TGTGCCAGCAGTGAAGGAAGGGCTTACGTCCCCTACGAGCAGTACTTC. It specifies CASSEGRAYVPYEQYF.

Here the CDR3 DNA reads TGTGCCAGCAGTTCACCCGCGGACAGGGCTGGCTACACCTTC. Its protein is CASSSPADRAGYTF. The chain uses TRBV27 and TRBJ1-2; 8 bases are shared with TRBD1. The V gene's germline CDR1 is MNHEY and CDR2 SMNVEV (reference sequence). This CDR3 is built from 14 residues. V lost 4 bases to trimming and J lost 7 bases; unmatched junction nucleotides: 8.

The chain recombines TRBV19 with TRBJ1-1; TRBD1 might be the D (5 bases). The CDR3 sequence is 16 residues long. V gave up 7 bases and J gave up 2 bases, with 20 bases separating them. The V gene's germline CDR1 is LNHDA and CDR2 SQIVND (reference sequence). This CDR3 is CASTGINGFSNTEAFF. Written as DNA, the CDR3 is TGTGCCAGTACAGGGATCAATGGGTTTAGTAACACTGAAGCTTTCTTT.

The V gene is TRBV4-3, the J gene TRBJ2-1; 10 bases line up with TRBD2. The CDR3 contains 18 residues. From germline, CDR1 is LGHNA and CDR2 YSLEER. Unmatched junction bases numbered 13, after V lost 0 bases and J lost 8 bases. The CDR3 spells CASSQESSGSFKQDEQFF. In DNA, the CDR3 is TGCGCCAGCAGCCAAGAATCTAGCGGGAGTTTTAAACAGGATGAGCAGTTCTTC.

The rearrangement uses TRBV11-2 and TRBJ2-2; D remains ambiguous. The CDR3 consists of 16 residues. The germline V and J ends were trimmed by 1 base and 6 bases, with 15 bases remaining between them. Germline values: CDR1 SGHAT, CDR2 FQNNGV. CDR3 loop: CASSLVGNPYAGELFF. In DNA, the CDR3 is TGTGCCAGCAGCTTAGTGGGTAATCCCTACGCCGGGGAGCTGTTTTTT.